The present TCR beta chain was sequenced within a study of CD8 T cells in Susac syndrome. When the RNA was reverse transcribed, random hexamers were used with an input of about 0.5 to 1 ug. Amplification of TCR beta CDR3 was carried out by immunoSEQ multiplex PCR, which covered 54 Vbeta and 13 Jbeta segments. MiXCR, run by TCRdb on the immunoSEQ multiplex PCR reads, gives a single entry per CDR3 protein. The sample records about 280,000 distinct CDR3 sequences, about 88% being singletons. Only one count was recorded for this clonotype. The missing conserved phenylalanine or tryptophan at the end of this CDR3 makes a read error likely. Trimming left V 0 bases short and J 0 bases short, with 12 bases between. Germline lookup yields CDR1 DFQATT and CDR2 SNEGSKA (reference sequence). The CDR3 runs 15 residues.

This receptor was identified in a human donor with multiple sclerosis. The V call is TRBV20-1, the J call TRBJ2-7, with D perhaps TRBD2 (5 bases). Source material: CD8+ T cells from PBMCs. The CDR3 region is CSARDQLGSSYEQYL. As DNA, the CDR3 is TGCAGTGCTAGAGATCAACTAGGGAGCTCCTACGAGCAGTACCTC.